The T cell receptor (beta chain) described here comes from a study of T cell responses to AZD1222 COVID-19 vaccine. Background on the study: Second-dose recipients at about 4 or about 12 weeks were treated as one pooled group.

As regards this clone: What it binds is unknown.

Germline V gene sequence: CDR1 MGHDK, CDR2 SYGVNS. The J segment lost 8 bases and the V segment lost 7 bases, leaving 2 bases of the junction unmatched. The CDR3 contains 12 residues. Study results and limitations: The CD4 TCRs associated with vaccination extended across spike and predominated at 160-218 and 743-854. It was only after the peak T cell response that any repertoires were sampled. Targeting of unmutated variant regions was reportedly seen in nearly half of spike-specific TCRs.

Data came from immunoSEQ multiplex PCR; TCRdb stores just in-frame clones and leaves some out. The table includes approximately 110,000 clones, 82% detected once. The source is an adult in good health. This chain connects TRBV25-1 to TRBJ1-4; TRBD1 matches at 9 bases. Sequenced here: peripheral blood, sampled on day 0 of AZD1222 vaccination. Written as DNA, the CDR3 is TGTGCCAGCAAGGGGACAGGGGAAAAACTGTTTTTT. This sequence encodes CASKGTGEKLFF.